These 11 T cell receptor beta chains originate from one sample sequenced in a study of T cells in localized non-small cell lung cancer. Clones were read by immunoSEQ multiplex PCR, and TCRdb kept only the in-frame ones, dropping some. The sample shows around 30,000 clones, about 90% of them seen only once. Sequenced here: peripheral blood mononuclear cells, sampled before any cancer treatment. Receptors originate from a woman aged 40 to 75 with stage III lung adenocarcinoma.

CDR3 residues: CASSDNRGLEAGELFF. The CDR3 bases are TGTGCCAGCAGCGACAACAGGGGGCTCGAAGCCGGGGAGCTGTTTTTT. This chain uses TRBV25-1 with TRBJ2-2, with 9 positions matching TRBD1. The CDR3 is made up of 16 amino acids. Losses at the gene ends were 6 bases for V and 6 bases for J; bases not matched to a gene: 11. Germline V gene lookup returns CDR1 MGHDK and CDR2 SYGVNS.

The CDR3 DNA sequence: TGTGCCAGCAGCTTAAGACAGGGGACGGACACCGGGGAGCTGTTTTTT. Translating gives CASSLRQGTDTGELFF. The V call is TRBV7-6, the J call TRBJ2-2; 8 bases agree with TRBD1. After removal of 2 bases from V and 3 bases from J, the junction contained 5 bases not matched to a gene. CDR1 and CDR2 from the germline V gene are SGHVS and FNYEAQ. The CDR3 runs 16 residues.

In regard to this clone: Germline and junction disagree at one end, which may indicate a read error. The chain has TRBV5-1 and TRBJ1-2; 7 nucleotides agree with TRBD1. CDR3 length equals 15 residues. Germline V gene lookup returns CDR1 SGHRS and CDR2 YFSETQ. The CDR3 loop reads CVSSPEGDRARGYTF. As DNA, the CDR3 is TGCGTCAGCAGCCCCGAAGGCGACAGGGCACGCGGCTACACCTTC.

The V and J genes are TRBV29-1 and TRBJ1-5; D unresolved. Deletions cut 4 bases from V and 5 bases from J, with 12 bases between. This CDR3 region has 13 residues. Germline CDR1 and CDR2: SQVTM and ANQGSEA. CDR3 sequence reads: CSVVLSGDQPQHF. CDR3 nucleotides: TGCAGCGTTGTCCTAAGTGGGGATCAGCCCCAGCATTTT.

This rearrangement joins TRBV10-3 to TRBJ1-4, with D possibly matching TRBD1 (6 bases). The V gene lost 2 bases and the J gene lost 8 bases, with 15 bases spanning the gap. The germline V gene has CDR1 ENHRY and CDR2 SYGVKD. The length of the CDR3 is 15 residues. This CDR3 reads CAISEGETGGEKLFF. The CDR3 DNA follows: TGTGCCATCAGTGAGGGGGAGACAGGAGGGGAAAAACTGTTTTTT.

The V call is TRBV28, the J call TRBJ2-7; perhaps TRBD2 as D (5 bases). The germline gives CDR1 MDHEN, CDR2 SYDVKM. Trimming shortened V by 3 bases and J by 3 bases, and 9 bases separated the two germline ends. The length of the CDR3 is 13 residues. The CDR3 reads CASSLGSVYEQYF. In DNA, the CDR3 is TGTGCCAGCAGTTTGGGTAGCGTCTACGAGCAGTACTTC.

This rearrangement joins TRBV25-1 to TRBJ1-2; D remains unclear. The CDR3 runs 14 residues. Between the trimmed V and J ends, which lost 5 bases and 3 bases, there was a span of 13 bases. From germline, CDR1 is MGHDK and CDR2 SYGVNS. Written as DNA, the CDR3 is TGTGCCAGCAGTAGTCCGCAACACCACTATGGCTACACCTTC. Encoded protein: CASSSPQHHYGYTF.

The J gene is TRBJ1-2, the V gene TRBV5-5, with a weak D call TRBD1 (6 bases). V lost 2 bases and J lost 8, with 16 bases in between. The CDR3 covers 14 residues. The germline CDR1 and CDR2 sequences are SGHKS and YYEKEE (reference sequence). This CDR3 is CASSFSRGGGGYTF. CDR3 coding DNA: TGTGCCAGCAGCTTTTCCAGGGGAGGAGGCGGCTACACCTTC.

This rearrangement joins TRBV7-8 to TRBJ2-1, with 12 bases that match TRBD2. From germline, CDR1 is SGHVS and CDR2 FQNEAQ. This CDR3 is built from 21 residues. V trimming: 5 bases; J trimming: 0 bases; junction bases outside the gene matches: 17. CDR3 residues: CASSLLPTSGSWVNSYNEQFF. The CDR3 nucleotides read TGTGCCAGCAGCCTGCTACCGACTAGCGGGAGTTGGGTCAACTCCTACAATGAGCAGTTCTTC.

The rearrangement links TRBV28 to TRBJ1-1; 7 bases align to TRBD1. This CDR3 is 17 amino acids long. CDR1 MDHEN and CDR2 SYDVKM come from the germline V gene. Trimming cost V 3 bases and J 0 bases; bases outside gene matches: 10. The CDR3 region is CASSFPDRPQVNTEAFF. CDR3 nucleotides: TGTGCCAGCAGTTTCCCGGACAGGCCGCAGGTGAACACTGAAGCTTTCTTT.

The chain couples TRBV19 to TRBJ2-5, with D perhaps TRBD1 (6 bases). Deletions cut 6 bases from V and 2 bases from J, with 10 bases between. This CDR3 spans 13 amino acids. Germline lookup yields CDR1 LNHDA and CDR2 SQIVND (reference sequence). The CDR3: CASSGTLQETQYF. In DNA form, the CDR3 reads TGTGCCAGTAGCGGGACACTACAAGAGACCCAGTACTTC.